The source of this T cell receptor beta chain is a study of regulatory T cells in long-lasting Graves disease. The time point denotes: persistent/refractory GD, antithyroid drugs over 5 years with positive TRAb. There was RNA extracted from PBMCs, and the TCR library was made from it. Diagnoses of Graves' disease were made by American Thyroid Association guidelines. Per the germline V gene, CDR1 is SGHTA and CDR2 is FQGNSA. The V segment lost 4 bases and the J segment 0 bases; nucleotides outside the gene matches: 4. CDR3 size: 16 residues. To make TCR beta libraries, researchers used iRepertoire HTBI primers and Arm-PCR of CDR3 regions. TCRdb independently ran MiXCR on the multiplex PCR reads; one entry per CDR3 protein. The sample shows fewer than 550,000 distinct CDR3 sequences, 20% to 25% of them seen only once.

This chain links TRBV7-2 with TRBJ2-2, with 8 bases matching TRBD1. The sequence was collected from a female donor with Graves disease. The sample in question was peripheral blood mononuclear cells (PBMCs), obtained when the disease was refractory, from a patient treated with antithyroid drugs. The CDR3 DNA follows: TGTGCCAGCAGCTCAACAGGGGGGACGAACACCGGGGAGCTGTTTTTT. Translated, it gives CASSSTGGTNTGELFF.